This entry is about one T cell receptor (beta chain). As yet, its antigen is unknown. This CDR3 contains 16 residues. Germline V gene data show CDR1 as GTSNPN and CDR2 as SVGIG (reference sequence). V lost 0 bases to trimming and J lost 6 bases; unmatched junction nucleotides: 13. This entry belongs to a study of T cell responses to AZD1222 COVID-19 vaccine. Study findings and constraints: Nearly half of spike-specific TCRs reportedly target variant regions that are unmutated in the B.1.351 and B.1.1.7 variants.

Libraries were prepared by immunoSEQ multiplex PCR; TCRdb keeps only in-frame clonotypes and omits some of them. The sample yields approximately 150,000 clones, roughly 88% seen once. Material: peripheral blood, obtained 28 days after the second AZD1222 dose. The chain carries TRBV30 and TRBJ1-2; 7 bases are shared with TRBD1. This receptor was taken from an adult who received the AZD1222 COVID-19 vaccine. CDR3 in amino acids: CAWSVWDSTFGDGYTF. CDR3 sequence (DNA): TGTGCCTGGAGTGTCTGGGACAGTACCTTTGGGGATGGCTACACCTTC.